These 13 T cell receptor beta chains came from one sample sequenced in a study of cytotoxic CD8 clonotypes in ibrutinib-treated CLL. TCRdb's table, derived via immunoSEQ multiplex PCR, lists solely in-frame clones and lacks some. The sample consists of roughly 180,000 clones, about two thirds of them appearing once. The source material was PBMCs, sampled after 24 months of ibrutinib treatment. The receptors stem from a human donor with chronic lymphocytic leukemia.

The sample holds one count of this clone. The chain joins TRBV7-2 to TRBJ2-7; no reliable D call. Germline CDR1 SGHTA, CDR2 FQGNSA. Between the trimmed V and J ends, which lost 6 bases and 7 bases, there was a span of 22 bases. The CDR3 sequence is 15 residues long. CDR3 loop: CASSFHSRQAGEQYF. The CDR3 bases are TGTGCCAGCAGTTTCCATAGTAGGCAGGCCGGGGAGCAGTACTTC.

The chain links TRBV25-1 to TRBJ1-1; a possible D gene is TRBD1 (6 bases). Trimming stripped 3 bases from V and 1 base from J, with 12 bases between. The CDR3 has 15 residues. Germline V gene sequence: CDR1 MGHDK, CDR2 SYGVNS. CDR3 sequence (DNA): TGTGCCAGCAGTGAGGGAGGGACACAGAACACTGAAGCTTTCTTT. It translates to CASSEGGTQNTEAFF. Full variable domain (rest looked up from reference TRBV25-1 and TRBJ1-1): EADIYQTPRYLVIGTGKKITLECSQTMGHDKMYWYQQDPGMELHLIHYSYGVNSTEKGDLSSESTVSRIRTEHFPLTLESARPSHTSQYLCASSEGGTQNTEAFFGQGTRLTVV.

This rearrangement joins TRBV6-5 to TRBJ1-2; 8 positions agree with TRBD1. With V trimmed by 2 bases and J by 7 bases, 9 bases remained unmatched. There are 15 residues in the CDR3. Germline CDR1 reads MNHEY; CDR2 reads SVGAGI. CDR3 sequence: CASSYRDRRAGGYTF. The CDR3 DNA reads as TGTGCCAGCAGTTACAGGGACAGGAGGGCTGGTGGCTACACCTTC.

The gene calls are TRBV13 and TRBJ2-2; 9 bases map to TRBD2. Germline CDR1 is PRHDT and CDR2 is FYEKMQ (reference sequence). CDR3 size: 17 residues. V lost 5 bases to trimming and J lost 5 bases; unmatched junction nucleotides: 12. This CDR3 is CASSPNGLAIVTGELFF. The CDR3 DNA reads as TGTGCCAGCAGCCCGAACGGACTAGCGATCGTGACCGGGGAGCTGTTTTTT.

This clone occurred a few times. This same CDR3 is encoded by further DNA sequences in the sample. The chain combines TRBV10-3 with TRBJ2-7; TRBD2 matches at 8 bases. Germline lookup yields CDR1 ENHRY and CDR2 SYGVKD. The CDR3 runs to 15 residues. After removal of 0 bases from V and 1 base from J, the junction contained 2 bases not matched to a gene. For the CDR3, the DNA is TGTGCCATCAGTGAGTCAACGGGAGGGTCCTACGAGCAGTACTTC. As protein: CAISESTGGSYEQYF.

V gene TRBV28 combines with J gene TRBJ2-7, with TRBD2 matching 7 bases. Per the germline V gene, CDR1 is MDHEN and CDR2 is SYDVKM. The junction had 12 bases not matched to a gene; V was cut back by 6 bases and J by 1 base. CDR3 length: 16 amino acids. In DNA form, the CDR3 reads TGTGCCAGCAGCCGCGGCGGGGGAGATGGGTCCTACGAGCAGTACTTC. Amino acid sequence: CASSRGGGDGSYEQYF.

The J gene is TRBJ2-1, the V gene TRBV9; D is perhaps TRBD2 (5 bases). Germline V gene data show CDR1 as SGDLS and CDR2 as YYNGEE. The CDR3 totals 15 residues. V was cut by 5 bases and J by 6 bases, with 18 bases left in between. For the CDR3, the DNA is TGTGCCAGCAGGGTCGGAGTTAGCGCGGGCAATGAGCAGTTCTTC. Protein sequence: CASRVGVSAGNEQFF. Looking up the rest from reference TRBV9 and TRBJ2-1 gives the full variable domain: DSGVTQTPKHLITATGQRVTLRCSPRSGDLSVYWYQQSLDQGLQFLIQYYNGEERAKGNILERFSAQQFPDLHSELNLSSLELGDSALYFCASRVGVSAGNEQFFGPGTRLTVL.

This chain links TRBV6-1 with TRBJ1-1; the D is unclear. Looked up from germline, CDR1 is MNHNS and CDR2 is SASEGT. Trimming took off 1 base at V and 11 bases at J, with 8 bases between the two ends. This CDR3 comprises 11 residues. DNA for the CDR3: TGTGCCAGCAGTGAAGACCGGCCGGCTTTCTTT. This gives the protein CASSEDRPAFF.

The chain carries TRBV30 and TRBJ1-5, with no clear D. V lost 2 bases to trimming and J lost 7 bases, with 9 bases between them. This CDR3 spans 12 amino acids. In germline, CDR1 is GTSNPN, CDR2 SVGIG (reference sequence). The CDR3 nucleotides read TGTGCCTGGAGTTCCGGGCCACAGCCCCAGCATTTT. Amino acid sequence: CAWSSGPQPQHF.

The CDR3: CASSLRSVSYEQYF. CDR3 coding DNA: TGTGCCAGCAGCCTACGTTCAGTCTCCTACGAGCAGTACTTC. The rearrangement uses TRBV5-5 and TRBJ2-7; D remains ambiguous. Germline V gene lookup returns CDR1 SGHKS and CDR2 YYEKEE (reference sequence). Trimming stripped 4 bases from V and 0 bases from J, with 11 bases between. This CDR3 is 14 amino acids long. Combining the CDR3 with reference TRBV5-5 and TRBJ2-7 gives the whole variable domain DAGVTQSPTHLIKTRGQQVTLRCSPISGHKSVSWYQQVLGQGPQFIFQYYEKEERGRGNFPDRFSARQFPNYSSELNVNALLLGDSALYLCASSLRSVSYEQYFGPGTRLTVT.

This chain links TRBV7-9 with TRBJ2-3; the match to TRBD1 covers 8 bases. The CDR3 consists of 15 residues. V shed 8 bases and J 0 bases; nucleotides not matched to a gene: 7. Germline values: CDR1 SEHNR, CDR2 FQNEAQ (reference sequence). For the CDR3, the DNA is TGTGCCAGCCGACAGGGGCGACCTAGCACAGATACGCAGTATTTT. Translated: CASRQGRPSTDTQYF.

The chain links TRBV5-3 to TRBJ2-1; TRBD2 matches 9 bases. TRBV5-3 is designated an ORF whose function remains uncertain. V shed 4 bases, J shed 8 bases, and the junction held 10 bases outside the gene matches. The CDR3 length is 15 residues. The CDR3 DNA is TGTGCCAGAAGCGGGAGGTTAGCGGGAGATGATGAGCAGTTCTTC. Its protein product is CARSGRLAGDDEQFF.

V gene TRBV7-9 combines with J gene TRBJ1-1; D is uncertain. Germline CDR1 and CDR2: SEHNR and FQNEAQ (reference sequence). The CDR3 extends over 14 amino acids. The V end lost 1 base, the J end lost 1 base, and 7 bases lay between the germline ends. This CDR3 reads CASSLVLANTEAFF. The CDR3 bases are TGTGCCAGCAGCTTAGTACTCGCGAACACTGAAGCTTTCTTT.